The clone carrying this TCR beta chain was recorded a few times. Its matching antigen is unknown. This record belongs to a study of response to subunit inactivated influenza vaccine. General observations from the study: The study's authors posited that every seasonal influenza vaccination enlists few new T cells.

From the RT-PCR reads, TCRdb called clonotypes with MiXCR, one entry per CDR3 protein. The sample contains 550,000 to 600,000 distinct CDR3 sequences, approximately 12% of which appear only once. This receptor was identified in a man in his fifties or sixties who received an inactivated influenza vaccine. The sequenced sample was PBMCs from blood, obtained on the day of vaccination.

The CDR3 DNA follows: TGCAGTGCTACCCCTGGGAGGGGGGGAGAGACCCAGTACTTC. Translated, it gives CSATPGRGGETQYF. The V and J genes are TRBV20-1 and TRBJ2-5; tentative D call: TRBD2 (7 bases). Germline loops: CDR1 DFQATT, CDR2 SNEGSKA (reference sequence). V lost 4 bases, J lost 4 bases, and 16 bases lay in between. The CDR3 extends over 14 amino acids.